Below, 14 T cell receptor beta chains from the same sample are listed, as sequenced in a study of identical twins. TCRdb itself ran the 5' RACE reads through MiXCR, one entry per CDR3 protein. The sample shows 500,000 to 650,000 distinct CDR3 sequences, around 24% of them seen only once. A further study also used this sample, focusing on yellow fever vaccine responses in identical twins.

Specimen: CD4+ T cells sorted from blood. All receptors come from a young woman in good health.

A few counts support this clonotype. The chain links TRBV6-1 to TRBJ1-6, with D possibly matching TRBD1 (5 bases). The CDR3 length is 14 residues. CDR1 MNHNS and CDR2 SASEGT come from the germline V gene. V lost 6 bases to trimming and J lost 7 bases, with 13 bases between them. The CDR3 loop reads CASRDDRRNSPLHF. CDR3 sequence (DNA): TGTGCCAGCAGAGACGACAGAAGAAATTCACCCCTCCACTTT.

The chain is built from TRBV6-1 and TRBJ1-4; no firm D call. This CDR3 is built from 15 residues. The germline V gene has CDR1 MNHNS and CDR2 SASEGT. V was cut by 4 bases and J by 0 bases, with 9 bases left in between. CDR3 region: CASSGWTATNEKLFF. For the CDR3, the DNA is TGTGCCAGCAGTGGGTGGACGGCAACTAATGAAAAACTGTTTTTT.

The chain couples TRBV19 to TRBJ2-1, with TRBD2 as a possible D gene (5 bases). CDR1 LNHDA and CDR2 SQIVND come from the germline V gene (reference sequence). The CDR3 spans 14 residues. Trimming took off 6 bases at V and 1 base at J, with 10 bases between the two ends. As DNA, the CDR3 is TGTGCCAGTAGGAACGGGATTTCCTACAATGAGCAGTTCTTC. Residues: CASRNGISYNEQFF.

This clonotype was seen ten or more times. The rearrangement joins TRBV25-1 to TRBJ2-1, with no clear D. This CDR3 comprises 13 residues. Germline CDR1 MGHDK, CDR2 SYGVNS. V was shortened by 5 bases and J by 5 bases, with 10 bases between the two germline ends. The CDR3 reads CASSYLHDNEQFF. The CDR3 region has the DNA TGTGCCAGCAGTTACCTACATGACAATGAGCAGTTCTTC.

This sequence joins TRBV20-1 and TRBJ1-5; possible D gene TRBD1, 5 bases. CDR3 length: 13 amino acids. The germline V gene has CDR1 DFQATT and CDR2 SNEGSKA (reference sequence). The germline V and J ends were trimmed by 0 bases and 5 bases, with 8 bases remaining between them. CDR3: CSAREGTYQPQHF. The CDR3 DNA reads TGCAGTGCTAGAGAAGGGACTTATCAGCCCCAGCATTTT.

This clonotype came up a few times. CDR3 protein: CASSVLIGSLGEQFF. DNA for the CDR3: TGTGCCAGCAGTGTACTTATCGGGAGCCTTGGTGAGCAGTTCTTC. J is TRBJ2-1 and V is TRBV2, with a tentative D call TRBD2 (6 bases). Germline-derived CDR1 and CDR2 are SNHLY and FYNNEI. V was clipped by 4 bases and J by 9 bases, with 19 bases between them. This CDR3 is 15 amino acids long.

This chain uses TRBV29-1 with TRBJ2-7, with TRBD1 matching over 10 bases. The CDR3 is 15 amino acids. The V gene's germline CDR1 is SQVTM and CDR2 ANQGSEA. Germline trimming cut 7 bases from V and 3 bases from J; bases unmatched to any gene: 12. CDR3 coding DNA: TGCAGCGCCACCCAGGGGACAGGGGTTAACTACGAGCAGTACTTC. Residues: CSATQGTGVNYEQYF.

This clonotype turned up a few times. The CDR3 nucleotides read TGTGCCACCAGCGGGACGCAGAACACCGGGGAGCTGTTTTTT. It translates to CATSGTQNTGELFF. The chain uses TRBV24-1 and TRBJ2-2; TRBD1 or TRBD2 may be the D gene (5 bases each). The CDR3 extends over 14 amino acids. Germline values: CDR1 KGHDR, CDR2 SFDVKD. Between the trimmed V and J ends, which lost 7 bases and 1 base, there was a span of 9 bases.

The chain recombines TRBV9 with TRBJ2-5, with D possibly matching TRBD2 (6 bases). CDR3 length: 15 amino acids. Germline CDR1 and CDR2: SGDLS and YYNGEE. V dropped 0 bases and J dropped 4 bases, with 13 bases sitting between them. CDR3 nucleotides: TGTGCCAGCAGCGTAGAGGGCAGGGAGGCAGAGACCCAGTACTTC. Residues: CASSVEGREAETQYF.

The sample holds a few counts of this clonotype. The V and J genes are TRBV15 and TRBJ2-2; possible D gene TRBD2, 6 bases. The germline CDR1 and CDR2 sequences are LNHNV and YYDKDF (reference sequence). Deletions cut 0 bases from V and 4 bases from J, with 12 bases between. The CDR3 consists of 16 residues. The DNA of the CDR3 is TGTGCCACCAGCAGAGATGGGGGACTCACCACCGGGGAGCTGTTTTTT. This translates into CATSRDGGLTTGELFF.

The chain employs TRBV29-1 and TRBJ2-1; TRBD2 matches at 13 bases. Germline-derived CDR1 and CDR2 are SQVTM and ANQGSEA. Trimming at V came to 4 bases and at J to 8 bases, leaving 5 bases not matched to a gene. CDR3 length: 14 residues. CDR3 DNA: TGCAGCGTTGCAACTAGCGGGAGGGGCTATGAGCAGTTCTTC. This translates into CSVATSGRGYEQFF.

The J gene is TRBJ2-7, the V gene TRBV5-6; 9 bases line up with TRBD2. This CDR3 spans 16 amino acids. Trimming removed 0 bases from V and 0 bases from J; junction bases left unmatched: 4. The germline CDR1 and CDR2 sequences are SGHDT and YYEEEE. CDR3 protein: CASSLVAAGGSYEQYV. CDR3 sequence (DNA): TGTGCCAGCAGCTTGGTGGCAGCGGGGGGCTCCTACGAGCAGTACGTC.

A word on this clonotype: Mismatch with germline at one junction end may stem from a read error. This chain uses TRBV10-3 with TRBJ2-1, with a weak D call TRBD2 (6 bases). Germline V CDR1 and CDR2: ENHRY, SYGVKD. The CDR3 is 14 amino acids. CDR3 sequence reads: CAISDLLAGQALIF. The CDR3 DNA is TGTGCCATCAGTGACTTGTTGGCGGGGCAGGCGCTTATCTTC.

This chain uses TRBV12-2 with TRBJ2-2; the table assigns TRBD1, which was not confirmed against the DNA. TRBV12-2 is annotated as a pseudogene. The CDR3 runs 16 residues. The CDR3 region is CASRLVNPVCTGELFF. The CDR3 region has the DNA TGTGCAAGTCGCTTAGTTAACCCGGTGTGTACCGGGGAGCTGTTTTTT.